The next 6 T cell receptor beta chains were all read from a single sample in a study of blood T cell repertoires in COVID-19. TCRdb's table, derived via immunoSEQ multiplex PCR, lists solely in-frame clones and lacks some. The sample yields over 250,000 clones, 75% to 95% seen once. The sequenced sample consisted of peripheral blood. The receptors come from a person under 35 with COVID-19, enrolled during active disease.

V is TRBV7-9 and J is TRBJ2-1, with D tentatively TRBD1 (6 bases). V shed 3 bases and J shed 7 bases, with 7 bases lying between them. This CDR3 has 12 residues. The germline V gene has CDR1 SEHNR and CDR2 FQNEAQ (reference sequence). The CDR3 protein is CASSFTGNEQFF. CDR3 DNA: TGTGCCAGCAGCTTCACAGGGAATGAGCAGTTCTTC.

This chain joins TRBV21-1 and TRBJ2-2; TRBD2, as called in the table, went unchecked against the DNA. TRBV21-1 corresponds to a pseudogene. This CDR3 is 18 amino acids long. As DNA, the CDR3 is TGTGCCAGCAGCAAGGGGGGGTCGTTGGCGGGAGCTCCCGGGGAGCTGTTTTTT. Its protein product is CASSKGGSLAGAPGELFF.

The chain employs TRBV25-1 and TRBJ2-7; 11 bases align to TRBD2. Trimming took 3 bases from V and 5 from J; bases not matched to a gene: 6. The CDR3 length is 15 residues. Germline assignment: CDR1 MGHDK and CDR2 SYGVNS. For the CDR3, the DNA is TGTGCCAGCAGTGATAGGGCTAGCGGGAGGCACGAGCAGTACTTC. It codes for CASSDRASGRHEQYF.

The CDR3 region is CASGGRAIPEQFF. As DNA, the CDR3 is TGTGCCAGCGGGGGGAGGGCCATTCCTGAGCAGTTCTTC. The V and J genes are TRBV19 and TRBJ2-1; TRBD2 matches at 7 bases. The J segment lost 9 bases and the V segment lost 9 bases, leaving 11 bases of the junction unmatched. Per the germline V gene, CDR1 is LNHDA and CDR2 is SQIVND (reference sequence). CDR3 size: 13 residues.

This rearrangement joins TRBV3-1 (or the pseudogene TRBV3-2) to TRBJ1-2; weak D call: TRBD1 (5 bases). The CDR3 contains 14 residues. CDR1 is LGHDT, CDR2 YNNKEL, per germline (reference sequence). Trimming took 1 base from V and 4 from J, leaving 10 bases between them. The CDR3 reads CASSQGVGGYGYTF. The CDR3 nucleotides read TGTGCCAGCAGCCAAGGGGTGGGGGGCTATGGCTACACCTTC.

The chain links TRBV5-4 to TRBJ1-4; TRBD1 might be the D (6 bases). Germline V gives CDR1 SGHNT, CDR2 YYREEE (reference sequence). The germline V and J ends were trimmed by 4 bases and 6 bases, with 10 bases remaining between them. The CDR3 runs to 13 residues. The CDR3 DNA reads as TGTGCCAGCAGCCGACAGGACGATGAAAAACTGTTTTTT. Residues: CASSRQDDEKLFF.